These 18 T cell receptor beta chains share one sample of origin, sequenced in a study of blood T cell repertoires in COVID-19. Clones were read by immunoSEQ multiplex PCR, and TCRdb kept only the in-frame ones, dropping some. This sample has roughly 77,000 clones; over 75% occur once, and the top ten carry 5.1%. The source material was peripheral blood. These receptors were obtained from a human donor in a cohort sampled during active COVID-19.

The CDR3 is CSASPGGAQETQYF. CDR3 DNA sequence: TGCAGTGCTAGTCCTGGGGGGGCCCAAGAGACCCAGTACTTC. This chain joins TRBV20-1 and TRBJ2-5; a possible D gene is TRBD2 (7 bases). CDR3 length: 14 residues. In germline, CDR1 is DFQATT, CDR2 SNEGSKA (reference sequence). With 3 bases removed from V and 1 base from J, the gap between germline ends came to 12 bases.

This sequence joins TRBV19 and TRBJ1-4, with a weak D call TRBD1 (5 bases). CDR1 and CDR2 from the germline V gene are LNHDA and SQIVND (reference sequence). Trimming left V 3 bases short and J 3 bases short, with 8 bases between. The CDR3 totals 14 residues. CDR3 nucleotide sequence: TGTGCCAGTAGTATCCAGGGCCCTAATGAAAAACTGTTTTTT. It is translated as CASSIQGPNEKLFF.

The rearrangement uses TRBV7-9 and TRBJ2-5, with 10 bases lining up with TRBD2. The CDR3 runs 16 residues. V shed 5 bases and J 4 bases; nucleotides not matched to a gene: 10. The germline CDR1 and CDR2 sequences are SEHNR and FQNEAQ (reference sequence). This chain's CDR3 is CASSPSALAGRETQYF. CDR3 sequence (DNA): TGTGCCAGCAGCCCCTCCGCACTAGCGGGAAGAGAGACCCAGTACTTC.

This sequence joins TRBV7-6 and TRBJ2-2; D is possibly TRBD2 (6 bases). The CDR3 totals 18 residues. Trimming removed 11 bases from V and 5 bases from J, with 30 bases in between. Germline CDR1 reads SGHVS; CDR2 reads FNYEAQ. The CDR3, as DNA: TGTGCCCCCAGGTTCAGACTGGGGGGAGAGGGCGATACCGGGGAGCTGTTTTTT. Amino acid sequence: CAPRFRLGGEGDTGELFF.

The chain employs TRBV7-3 and TRBJ2-7, with a tentative D call TRBD2 (5 bases). Trimming removed 0 bases at V and 7 bases at J, with 10 bases between. This CDR3 has 13 residues. Germline V CDR1 and CDR2: SGHTA, FQGTGA. The CDR3 bases are TGTGCCAGCAGCTTAACGGAGGCGGCTGAGCAGTACTTC. Its translation: CASSLTEAAEQYF.

V and J are TRBV3-1 (or the pseudogene TRBV3-2) and TRBJ2-1; D is uncertain. V was cut by 2 bases and J by 8 bases, with 7 bases left in between. This CDR3 contains 12 residues. Per the germline V gene, CDR1 is LGHDT and CDR2 is YNNKEL (reference sequence). CDR3 DNA: TGTGCCAGCAGCCAACCCCAGGATGAGCAGTTCTTC. As protein: CASSQPQDEQFF.

The V gene is TRBV7-3, the J gene TRBJ2-1, with 8 nucleotides matching TRBD2. CDR1 is SGHTA, CDR2 FQGTGA, per germline. CDR3 length: 20 amino acids. V dropped 4 bases and J dropped 2; count of bases not matched to a gene: 19. CDR3 DNA: TGTGCCAGCAGCTCGCTCTCGCGGGGGGCCACACCCCTACCCTACAATGAGCAGTTCTTC. Residues: CASSSLSRGATPLPYNEQFF. Drawing the rest from reference TRBV7-3 and TRBJ2-1, the complete variable domain is GAGVSQTPSNKVTEKGKYVELRCDPISGHTALYWYRQSLGQGPEFLIYFQGTGAADDSGLPNDRFFAVRPEGSVSTLKIQRTERGDSAVYLCASSSLSRGATPLPYNEQFFGPGTRLTVL.

V gene TRBV29-1 combines with J gene TRBJ1-2; 9 bases are a match to TRBD1. CDR3 length: 13 residues. Germline trimming cut 7 bases from V and 4 bases from J; bases unmatched to any gene: 7. Germline CDR1 SQVTM, CDR2 ANQGSEA. The CDR3 sequence is CSGDREEVYGYTF. The CDR3 DNA sequence: TGCAGCGGGGACAGGGAGGAGGTCTATGGCTACACCTTC. Filled out from reference TRBV29-1 and TRBJ1-2, the complete variable domain reads SAVISQKPSRDICQRGTSLTIQCQVDSQVTMMFWYRQQPGQSLTLIATANQGSEATYESGFVIDKFPISRPNLTFSTLTVSNMSPEDSSIYLCSGDREEVYGYTFGSGTRLTVV.

The chain couples TRBV7-2 to TRBJ2-1; D gene uncertain. The length of the CDR3 is 15 residues. Trimming left V 1 base short and J 5 bases short, with 12 bases between. Per germline, CDR1 SGHTA and CDR2 FQGNSA. The CDR3 here is CASSLVVRQDNEQFF. The CDR3 DNA follows: TGTGCCAGCAGCTTAGTGGTCCGGCAGGACAATGAGCAGTTCTTC.

The chain is built from TRBV15 and TRBJ1-4; D ambiguous. Trimming pared 3 bases from V and 11 bases from J, leaving 13 bases between. Germline V gives CDR1 LNHNV, CDR2 YYDKDF (reference sequence). CDR3 size: 13 residues. CDR3 sequence: CATSSQQEGKLFF. CDR3 bases: TGTGCCACCAGCAGTCAGCAAGAGGGCAAACTGTTTTTT.

The chain links TRBV5-1 to TRBJ2-1; 8 bases map to TRBD1. Per germline, CDR1 SGHRS and CDR2 YFSETQ. The CDR3 loop spans 16 amino acids. V lost 4 bases to trimming and J lost 6 bases; unmatched junction nucleotides: 12. The CDR3 nucleotides are TGCGCCAGCAGCCCCCTTAGGCAGGGGGCCTTCAATGAGCAGTTCTTC. This gives the protein CASSPLRQGAFNEQFF.

The V call is TRBV4-3, the J call TRBJ1-2, with 8 bases fitting TRBD1. Germline values: CDR1 LGHNA, CDR2 YSLEER. The CDR3 is 15 residues long. J was trimmed by 8 bases and V by 1 base; bases with no gene match: 9. The CDR3 DNA reads as TGCGCCAGCAGCCAAGCCCCACAGGGGGTGTCCGGCTACACCTTC. Its protein is CASSQAPQGVSGYTF.

This chain uses TRBV9 with TRBJ2-1; maybe TRBD1 (5 bases). Germline CDR1 SGDLS, CDR2 YYNGEE. There are 15 residues in the CDR3. The V end lost 4 bases, the J end lost 6 bases, and 17 bases lay between the germline ends. CDR3 nucleotide sequence: TGTGCCAGCAGCCCAGGTGGGGCCGATTTCAATGAGCAGTTCTTC. This encodes CASSPGGADFNEQFF.

The CDR3 DNA reads TGCGCCAGTAGCCCGTGGACTAGCGGGAGCAGGAGAACCTACGAGCAGTACTTC. Amino acids: CASSPWTSGSRRTYEQYF. The chain couples TRBV5-1 to TRBJ2-7; 13 nucleotides line up with TRBD2. V trimming: 8 bases; J trimming: 2 bases; junction bases outside the gene matches: 16. This CDR3 comprises 18 residues. Germline V gene lookup returns CDR1 SGHRS and CDR2 YFSETQ.

J is TRBJ2-1 and V is TRBV2, with D possibly being TRBD1 (6 bases). Looked up from germline, CDR1 is SNHLY and CDR2 is FYNNEI. The CDR3 runs 15 residues. V lost 4 bases and J lost 1, with 11 bases in between. CDR3 amino acids: CASSGGGASYNEQFF. CDR3 sequence (DNA): TGTGCCAGCAGTGGAGGGGGAGCTTCCTACAATGAGCAGTTCTTC.

This rearrangement joins TRBV25-1 to TRBJ2-1; no reliable D call. Trimming stripped 2 bases from V and 15 bases from J, with 14 bases between. CDR3 length: 12 residues. Germline CDR1 reads MGHDK; CDR2 reads SYGVNS. The DNA for the CDR3 is TGTGCCAGCAGTGAAGGGTCCTCCCGGGTGTTCTTC. Its translation is CASSEGSSRVFF.

V gene TRBV19 combines with J gene TRBJ2-3; a weak D match, TRBD1 (5 bases). Germline V gene sequence: CDR1 LNHDA, CDR2 SQIVND (reference sequence). Trimming removed 5 bases from V and 2 bases from J, with 11 bases in between. This CDR3 comprises 14 residues. Here the CDR3 reads CASSPIGATDTQYF. CDR3 in DNA: TGTGCCAGTAGTCCTATAGGGGCCACAGATACGCAGTATTTT.

The chain has TRBV30 and TRBJ2-2; D gene uncertain. Looked up from germline, CDR1 is GTSNPN and CDR2 is SVGIG (reference sequence). Between the trimmed V and J ends, which lost 2 bases and 8 bases, there was a span of 12 bases. The CDR3 spans 13 residues. The CDR3 DNA is TGTGCCTGGAGTTCGATTCTAGGAGGGGAGCTGTTTTTT. Translation: CAWSSILGGELFF. Variable domain in full (rest from reference TRBV30 and TRBJ2-2): SQTIHQWPATLVQPVGSPLSLECTVEGTSNPNLYWYRQAAGRGLQLLFYSVGIGQISSEVPQNLSASRPQDRQFILSSKKLLLSDSGFYLCAWSSILGGELFFGEGSRLTVL.